The clone carrying this T cell receptor beta chain was observed once. No antigen is known for it. This sample is drawn from a study of Ad26.COV2.S vaccination and SARS-CoV-2 variants. On the study more broadly: The vaccine Ad26.COV2.S was put into the muscle once, or twice with 56 days between.

Findings and limits, study-wide: Vaccinated and placebo-treated recipients had similar non-spike TCR breadth. Spike-specific responses of CD8+ and CD4+ T cells were reported to display substantial breadth after vaccination.

This CDR3 is built from 12 residues. J lost 14 bases, V lost 3 bases, and 5 bases had no gene match. The germline gives CDR1 SGHDT, CDR2 YYEEEE. Treatment denoted: about 20 received Ad26.COV2.S at low or high dose, single or two shots; several received placebo; per-sample allocation not given. At day 63 after the first vaccine or placebo injection, samples were drawn. Expressing Wuhan-strain SARS-CoV-2 spike, an Ad26 vector served as the vaccine. Sequencing used immunoSEQ multiplex PCR; TCRdb keeps in-frame clones, though not all of them. The sample lists about 350,000 clones; roughly 85% were seen once.

The V and J genes are TRBV5-6 and TRBJ2-1; TRBD1 matches 10 bases. The specimen comprised peripheral blood, sampled in a trial of Ad26.COV2.S vaccine versus placebo. The clonotype was recovered from a person between 18 and 65 years old who received the Ad26.COV2.S COVID-19 vaccine or a placebo. The CDR3 DNA is TGTGCCAGCAGCTGGGACAGGGGATCGGAGTTCTTC. As protein: CASSWDRGSEFF. The full variable domain, in which reference TRBV5-6 and TRBJ2-1 provide the parts outside the CDR3, is DAGVTQSPTHLIKTRGQQVTLRCSPKSGHDTVSWYQQALGQGPQFIFQYYEEEERQRGNFPDRFSGHQFPNYSSELNVNALLLGDSALYLCASSWDRGSEFFGPGTRLTVL.